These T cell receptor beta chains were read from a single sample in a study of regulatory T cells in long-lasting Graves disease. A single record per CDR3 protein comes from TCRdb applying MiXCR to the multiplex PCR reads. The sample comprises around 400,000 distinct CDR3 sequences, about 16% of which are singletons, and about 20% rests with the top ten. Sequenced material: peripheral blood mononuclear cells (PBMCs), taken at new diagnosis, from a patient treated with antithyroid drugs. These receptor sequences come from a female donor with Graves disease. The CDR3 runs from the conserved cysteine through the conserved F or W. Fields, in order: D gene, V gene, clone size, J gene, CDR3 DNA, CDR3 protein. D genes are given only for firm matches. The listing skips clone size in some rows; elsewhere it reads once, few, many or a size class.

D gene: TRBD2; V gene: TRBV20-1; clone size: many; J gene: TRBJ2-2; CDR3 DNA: TGCAGTGCATTATACGGGGGGTTCCCGAACACCGGGGAGCTGTTTTTT; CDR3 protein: CSALYGGFPNTGELFF
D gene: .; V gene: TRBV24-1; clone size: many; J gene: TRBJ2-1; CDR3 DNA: TGTGCCACCAGTGATTTGCAGGATTCCTACAATGAGCAGTTCTTC; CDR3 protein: CATSDLQDSYNEQFF
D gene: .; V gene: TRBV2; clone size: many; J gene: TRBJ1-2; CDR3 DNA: TGTGCCAGCACGACTGGGACCAACTATGGCTACACCTTC; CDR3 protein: CASTTGTNYGYTF
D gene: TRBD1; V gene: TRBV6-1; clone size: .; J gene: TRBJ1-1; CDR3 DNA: TGTGCCAGCAGTATCAGGGGGCCCTACGTTGAAGCTTTCTTT; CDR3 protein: CASSIRGPYVEAFF
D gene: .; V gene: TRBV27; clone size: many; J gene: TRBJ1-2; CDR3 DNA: TGTGCCAGCAGTTCCCCCACCTCGGGCTATGGCTACACCTTC; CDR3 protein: CASSSPTSGYGYTF
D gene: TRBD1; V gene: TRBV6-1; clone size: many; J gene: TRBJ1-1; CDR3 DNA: TGTGCCAGTGCGTCCTCCGGGACAGGGCAGAGGGCCACTGAAGCTTTCTTT; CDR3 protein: CASASSGTGQRATEAFF
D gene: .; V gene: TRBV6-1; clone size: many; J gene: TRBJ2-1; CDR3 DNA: TGTGCCAGCAGTGATTTCGGACAGCACAATGAGCAGTTCTTC; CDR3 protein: CASSDFGQHNEQFF
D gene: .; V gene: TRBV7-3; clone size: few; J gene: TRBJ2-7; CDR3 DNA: TGTGCCAGCGTAACCTCCCTGAGGGGGGACTACGAGCAGTACTTC; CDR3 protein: CASVTSLRGDYEQYF
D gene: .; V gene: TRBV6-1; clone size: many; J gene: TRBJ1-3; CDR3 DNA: TGTGCCAGCAGTCCGGCGAGAGGAAACACCATATATTTT; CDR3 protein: CASSPARGNTIYF
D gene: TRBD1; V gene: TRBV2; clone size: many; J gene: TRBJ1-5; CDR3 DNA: TGTGCCACCCGGGCAGGGGGCTTTCAGCCCCAGCATTTT; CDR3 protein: CATRAGGFQPQHF
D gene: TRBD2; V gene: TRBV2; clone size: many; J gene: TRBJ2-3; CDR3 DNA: TGTGCCAGCGGCGCCAGCGGGGCTAGCACAGATACGCAGTATTTT; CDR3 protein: CASGASGASTDTQYF
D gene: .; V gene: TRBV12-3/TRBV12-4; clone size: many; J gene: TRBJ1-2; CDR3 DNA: TGTGCCAGCAGCCTCGGGGCGTACTATGGCTACACCTTC; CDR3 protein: CASSLGAYYGYTF
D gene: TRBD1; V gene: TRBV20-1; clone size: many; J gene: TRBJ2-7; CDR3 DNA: TGCAGTGCTTTCACGGACAGGGGGATATCCTACGAGCAGTACTTC; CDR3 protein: CSAFTDRGISYEQYF
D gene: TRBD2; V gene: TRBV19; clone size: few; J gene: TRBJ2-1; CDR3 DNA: TGTGCCAGTAGTATAATGGCTAGCGGGAGGAATGAGCAGTTCTTC; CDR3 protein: CASSIMASGRNEQFF
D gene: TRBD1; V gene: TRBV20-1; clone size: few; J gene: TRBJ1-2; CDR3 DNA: TGCAGTGCTGGAGGACAGGGGTACTATGGCTACACCTTC; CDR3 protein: CSAGGQGYYGYTF
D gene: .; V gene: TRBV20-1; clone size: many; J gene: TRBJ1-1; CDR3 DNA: TGCAGTGCCGTACAGGGATTAAACACTGAAGCTTTCTTT; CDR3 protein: CSAVQGLNTEAFF
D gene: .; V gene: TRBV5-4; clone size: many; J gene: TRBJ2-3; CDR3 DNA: TGTGCCAGCAGACGGGACGGAGGTACGGATACGCAGTATTTT; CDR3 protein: CASRRDGGTDTQYF
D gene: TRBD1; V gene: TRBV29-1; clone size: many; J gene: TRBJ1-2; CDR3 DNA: TGCAGCGTCGGGGCGACAGGGGTGCGGTTTGGCTACACCTTC; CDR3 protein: CSVGATGVRFGYTF
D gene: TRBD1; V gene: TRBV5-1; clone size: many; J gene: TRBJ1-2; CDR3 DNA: TGCGCCAGCAGCTTAGCGCCAGGGGGCCATGGCTACACCTTC; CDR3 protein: CASSLAPGGHGYTF
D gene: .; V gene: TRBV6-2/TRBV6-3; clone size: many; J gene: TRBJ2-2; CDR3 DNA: TGTGCCAGCAGTTACAGACTGAACACCGGGGAGCTGTTTTTT; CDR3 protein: CASSYRLNTGELFF
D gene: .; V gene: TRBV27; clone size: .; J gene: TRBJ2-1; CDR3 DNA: TGTGCCAGCAGTACCCCAGACAGCTACAATGAGCAGTTCTTC; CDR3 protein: CASSTPDSYNEQFF
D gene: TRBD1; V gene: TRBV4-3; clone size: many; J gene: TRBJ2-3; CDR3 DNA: TGCGCCAGCAGCCAGGGACTGACAGGGGACGGCACAGATACGCAGTATTTT; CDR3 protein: CASSQGLTGDGTDTQYF
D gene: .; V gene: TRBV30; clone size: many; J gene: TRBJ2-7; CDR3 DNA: TGTGCCTGGGCTCCCGGCACTCCCTACGAGCAGTACTTC; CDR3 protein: CAWAPGTPYEQYF
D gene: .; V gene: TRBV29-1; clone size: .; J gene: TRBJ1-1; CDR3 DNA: TGCAGCGTTGACAGGGAGAACACTGAAGCTTTCTTT; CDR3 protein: CSVDRENTEAFF
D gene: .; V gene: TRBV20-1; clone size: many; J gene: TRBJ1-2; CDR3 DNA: TGCAGTGCTAGAGATCATCGGGGGGAGATCTATGGCTACACCTTC; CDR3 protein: CSARDHRGEIYGYTF
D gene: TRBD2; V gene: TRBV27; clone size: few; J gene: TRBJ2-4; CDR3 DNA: TGTGCCAGCAGTCCCGGGAGGATAGCCAAAAACATTCAGTACTTC; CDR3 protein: CASSPGRIAKNIQYF
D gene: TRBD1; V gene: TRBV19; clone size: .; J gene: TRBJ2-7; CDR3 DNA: TGTGCCAGTAGTATAGATCGACAGGGGGGGGGCAATGAGCAGTACTTC; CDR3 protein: CASSIDRQGGGNEQYF
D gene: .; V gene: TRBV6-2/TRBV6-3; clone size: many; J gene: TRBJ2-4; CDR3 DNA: TGTGCCAGCAGGGGCCAGGGGTCCAAAAACATTCAGTACTTC; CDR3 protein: CASRGQGSKNIQYF
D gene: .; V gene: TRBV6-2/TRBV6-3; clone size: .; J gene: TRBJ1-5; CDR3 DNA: TGTGCCAGCACCGATTATAGCAATCAGCCCCAGCATTTT; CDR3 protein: CASTDYSNQPQHF
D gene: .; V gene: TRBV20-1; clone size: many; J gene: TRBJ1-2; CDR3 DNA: TGCAGTGCTAGAGATGGACGGGGCTCTGATTATGGCTACACCTTC; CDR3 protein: CSARDGRGSDYGYTF
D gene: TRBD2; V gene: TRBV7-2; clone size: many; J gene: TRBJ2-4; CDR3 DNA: TGTGCCAGCAGCTCCTCAATCCCCCCACTAGCGGGAGCCCTGGTAGCCAAAAACATTCAGTACTTC; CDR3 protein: CASSSSIPPLAGALVAKNIQYF
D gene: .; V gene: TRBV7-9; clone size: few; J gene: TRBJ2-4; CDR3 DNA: TGTGCCAGCAGCTTTTCGGGGTACGAGGCGGACATTCAGTACTTC; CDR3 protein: CASSFSGYEADIQYF
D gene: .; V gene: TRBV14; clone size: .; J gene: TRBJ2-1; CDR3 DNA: TGTGCCAGCAGCCAAGGACGAAAGGTCCTTCACAATGAGCAGTTCTTC; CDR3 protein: CASSQGRKVLHNEQFF
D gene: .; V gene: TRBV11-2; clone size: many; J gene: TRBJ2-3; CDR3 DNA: TGTGCCAGCAGCTTCTACCGGGCCGGCACAGATACGCAGTATTTT; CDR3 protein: CASSFYRAGTDTQYF
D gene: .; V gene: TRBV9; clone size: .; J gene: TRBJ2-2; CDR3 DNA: TGTGCCAGCAGCGACCTTTCTAGCGAGAACACCGGGGAGCTGTTTTTT; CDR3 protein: CASSDLSSENTGELFF
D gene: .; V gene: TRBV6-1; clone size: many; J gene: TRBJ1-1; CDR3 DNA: TGTGCCAGCTTCACAGGACCGAACACTGAAGCTTTCTTT; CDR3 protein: CASFTGPNTEAFF
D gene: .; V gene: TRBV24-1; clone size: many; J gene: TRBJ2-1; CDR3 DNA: TGTGCCACCAGTCAGACAGGCAATGAGCAGTTCTTC; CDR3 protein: CATSQTGNEQFF
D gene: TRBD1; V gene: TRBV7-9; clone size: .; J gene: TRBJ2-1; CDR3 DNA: TGTGCCAGCAGCCCACCCGAGGGGGCAGTAAGCGGTGAGCAGTTCTTC; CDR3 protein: CASSPPEGAVSGEQFF
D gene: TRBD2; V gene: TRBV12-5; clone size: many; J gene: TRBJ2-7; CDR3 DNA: TGTGCTAGTGGTTTCGAGGGACTAGCGGGAACCTACGAGCAGTACTTC; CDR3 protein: CASGFEGLAGTYEQYF
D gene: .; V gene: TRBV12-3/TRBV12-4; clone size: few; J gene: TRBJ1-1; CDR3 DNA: TGTGCCAGCACCATAACTTCAGGGGCGGACACTGAAGCTTTCTTT; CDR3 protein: CASTITSGADTEAFF
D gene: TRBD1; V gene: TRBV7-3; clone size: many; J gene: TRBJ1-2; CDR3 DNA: TGTGCCAGCAGCTTAAATACAGGGGATGGCTACACCTTC; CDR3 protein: CASSLNTGDGYTF
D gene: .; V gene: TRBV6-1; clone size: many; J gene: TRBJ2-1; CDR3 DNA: TGTGCCAGCAGGTTGAGCTCCTACAATGAGCAGTTCTTC; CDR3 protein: CASRLSSYNEQFF
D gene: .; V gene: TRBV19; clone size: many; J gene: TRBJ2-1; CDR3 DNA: TGTGCCAGTAGTATCCCCCGGACGGGGAGGAATGAGCAGTTCTTC; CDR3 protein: CASSIPRTGRNEQFF
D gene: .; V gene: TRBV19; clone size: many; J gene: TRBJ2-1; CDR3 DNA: TGTGCCAGTAGCCTCGCGGCCTCCTACAATGAGCAGTTCTTC; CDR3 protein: CASSLAASYNEQFF
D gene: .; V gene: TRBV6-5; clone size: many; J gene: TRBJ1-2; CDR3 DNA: TGTGCCAGCAGTTATCAGGGAAACCGGTATGGCTACACCTTC; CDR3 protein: CASSYQGNRYGYTF
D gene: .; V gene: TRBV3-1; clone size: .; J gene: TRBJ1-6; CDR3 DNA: TGTGCCAGCAGCCAAGCATCGTACTTTAATTCACCCCTCCACTTT; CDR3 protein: CASSQASYFNSPLHF
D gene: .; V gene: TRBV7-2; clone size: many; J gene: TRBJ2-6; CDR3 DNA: TGTGCCAGCAGACCACAGATCTCTGGGGCCAACGTCCTGACTTTC; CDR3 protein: CASRPQISGANVLTF
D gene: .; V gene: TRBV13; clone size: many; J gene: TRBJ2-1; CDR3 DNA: TGTGCCAGCAGCCCTGAGACTAGTGGGGTATTCAATGAGCAGTTCTTC; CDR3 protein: CASSPETSGVFNEQFF
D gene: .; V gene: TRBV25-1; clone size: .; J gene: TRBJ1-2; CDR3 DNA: TGTGCCAGCAGTGACCGGACAGTTTCCTATGGCTACACCTTC; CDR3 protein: CASSDRTVSYGYTF
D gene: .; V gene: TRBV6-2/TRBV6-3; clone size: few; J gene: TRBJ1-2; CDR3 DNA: TGTGCCAGCGGGCACCTACAGAATGCTAACTATGGCTACACCTTC; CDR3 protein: CASGHLQNANYGYTF
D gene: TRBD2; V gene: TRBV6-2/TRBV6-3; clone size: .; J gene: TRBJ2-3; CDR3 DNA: TGTGCCAGCTTTGGGGGGGCAGATACGCAGTATTTT; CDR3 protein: CASFGGADTQYF
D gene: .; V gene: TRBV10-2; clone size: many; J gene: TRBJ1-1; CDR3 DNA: TGCGCCAGCATCCCCGTTGGGGTGGACCTGAACACTGAAGCTTTCTTT; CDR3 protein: CASIPVGVDLNTEAFF
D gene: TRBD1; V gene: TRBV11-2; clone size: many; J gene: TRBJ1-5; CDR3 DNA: TGTGCCAGCAGCTCCGCGACTGGACAGGGGAGCAATCAGCCCCAGCATTTT; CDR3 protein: CASSSATGQGSNQPQHF
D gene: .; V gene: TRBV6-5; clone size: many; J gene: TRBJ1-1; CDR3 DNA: TGTGCCAGCAGTTACCACCACGGGAAGATGGCTTTCTTT; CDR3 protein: CASSYHHGKMAFF
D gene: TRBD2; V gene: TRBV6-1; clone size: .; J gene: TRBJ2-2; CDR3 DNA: TGTGCCAGCAGTACCCCGGGGGGTGTCACCGGGGAGCTGTTTTTT; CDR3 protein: CASSTPGGVTGELFF
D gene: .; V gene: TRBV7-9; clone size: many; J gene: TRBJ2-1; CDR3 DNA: TGTGCCAGCAGCCCCAAGGCGGGTCCGTCCTACAATGAGCAGTTCTTC; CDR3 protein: CASSPKAGPSYNEQFF
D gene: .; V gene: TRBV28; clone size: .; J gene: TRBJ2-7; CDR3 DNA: TGTGCCAGCAGTCCACTCCGCCCGGGGCACTACGAGCAGTACTTC; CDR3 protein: CASSPLRPGHYEQYF
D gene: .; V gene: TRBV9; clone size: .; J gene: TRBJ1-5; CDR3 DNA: TGTGCCAGCAGCGTAGACGGCCTGGATCAGCCCCAGCATTTT; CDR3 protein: CASSVDGLDQPQHF